The T cell receptor (beta chain) under discussion was sequenced for a study of blood T cell repertoires in COVID-19. About the research overall: From the United States, Italy and Spain came samples of acute and convalescent COVID-19. PBMCs, B-cell-depleted T cells, or T cells were the source of the cDNA or gDNA that made up the material.

Authors' processing steps: The authors estimated nucleated cell counts from reference gene primer amplification. Some clones are missing from TCRdb's copy, which holds only in-frame ones; the method was immunoSEQ multiplex PCR. For V, J and clone size, that table is used; D and trimming come from the DNA. Here the sample spans a few hundred thousand clones, over 65% being singletons. The V gene end was trimmed by 4 bases and the J gene end by 3 bases; junction bases not matched to a gene: 7. This CDR3 is built from 15 residues. Germline V gene data show CDR1 as SGHRS and CDR2 as YFSETQ. The sequenced sample consisted of peripheral blood. The clonotype comes from a human donor with acute or convalescent COVID-19. The donor label of this sample is uncertain. V usage is TRBV5-1 and J usage is TRBJ2-1; TRBD1 matches at 7 bases. The CDR3 nucleotides read TGCGCCAGCAGCGTAAGGGACAGAGACTACAATGAGCAGTTCTTC. This translates into CASSVRDRDYNEQFF.